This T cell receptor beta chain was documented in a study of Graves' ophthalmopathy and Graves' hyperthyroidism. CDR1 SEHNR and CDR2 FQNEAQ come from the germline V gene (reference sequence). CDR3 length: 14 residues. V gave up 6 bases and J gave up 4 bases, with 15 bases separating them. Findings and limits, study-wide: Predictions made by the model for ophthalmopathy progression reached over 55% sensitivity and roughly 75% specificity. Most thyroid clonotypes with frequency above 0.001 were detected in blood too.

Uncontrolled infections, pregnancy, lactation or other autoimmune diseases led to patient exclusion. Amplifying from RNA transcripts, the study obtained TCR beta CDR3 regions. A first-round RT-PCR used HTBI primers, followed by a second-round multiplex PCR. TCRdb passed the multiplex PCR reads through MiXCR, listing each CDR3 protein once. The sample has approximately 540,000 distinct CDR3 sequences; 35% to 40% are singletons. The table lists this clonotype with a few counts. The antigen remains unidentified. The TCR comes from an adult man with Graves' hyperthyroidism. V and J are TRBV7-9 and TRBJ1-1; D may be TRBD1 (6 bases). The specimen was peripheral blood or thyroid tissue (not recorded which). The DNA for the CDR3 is TGTGCCAGCAGTTTTGGGGGGCGGACCACTGAAGCTTTCTTT. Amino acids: CASSFGGRTTEAFF.